This T cell receptor (beta chain) was captured in a study of blood T cell repertoires in COVID-19. Across the whole study: Sites across the United States, Italy and Spain contributed samples from acute and convalescent COVID-19. Sources were T cells, B-cell-depleted T cells, or PBMCs; the material itself was cDNA or gDNA.

Authors' methods: From reference gene primer amplification, estimates of nucleated cell counts were derived. Some clones are missing from TCRdb's copy, which holds only in-frame ones; the method was immunoSEQ multiplex PCR. That table gives V, J and clone size, and the DNA gave D and trimming. The table lists about 170,000 clones, 85% to 95% of them singletons, with 3.5% to 5% in the top ten. The V and J ends lost 7 bases and 7 bases, in that order; junction bases with no gene match: 10. The CDR3 extends over 15 amino acids. The germline V gene has CDR1 LGHDT and CDR2 YNNKEL (reference sequence). This sequence was found in a woman aged 45-60 years with acute or convalescent COVID-19. This chain joins TRBV3-1 (or the pseudogene TRBV3-2) and TRBJ2-1; 10 positions agree with TRBD2. Sequencing was carried out using peripheral blood. This chain's CDR3 is CASINGLADLNEQFF. CDR3 nucleotide sequence: TGTGCCAGCATCAACGGACTAGCGGATTTAAATGAGCAGTTCTTC.